This T cell receptor (beta chain) was documented in a study of shared T cell receptors in the human thymus. This CDR3 comprises 17 residues. Germline V gene data show CDR1 as MNHEY and CDR2 as SMNVEV (reference sequence). Deletions cut 2 bases from V and 5 bases from J, with 21 bases between. The protocol was immunoSEQ multiplex PCR, while the TCRdb copy is restricted to in-frame clones and leaves out a portion. The table includes approximately 730,000 clones, 80% to 90% detected once. A further study also used this sample, focusing on human thymus T cells. That study reports: Healthy Finnish infants undergoing corrective surgery for congenital heart defects were used as donors. Resected material from corrective heart surgery provided the thymus tissue analysed.

The sequenced material came from thymocytes. The TCR sequence derives from a girl in the first two years of life with a congenital heart defect. The chain uses TRBV27 and TRBJ2-5; D is possibly TRBD2 (5 bases). In DNA, the CDR3 is TGTGCCAGCAGTTTACGGAGGAGGCCTCACTCTCGCGAGACCCAGTACTTC. Translated, it gives CASSLRRRPHSRETQYF.